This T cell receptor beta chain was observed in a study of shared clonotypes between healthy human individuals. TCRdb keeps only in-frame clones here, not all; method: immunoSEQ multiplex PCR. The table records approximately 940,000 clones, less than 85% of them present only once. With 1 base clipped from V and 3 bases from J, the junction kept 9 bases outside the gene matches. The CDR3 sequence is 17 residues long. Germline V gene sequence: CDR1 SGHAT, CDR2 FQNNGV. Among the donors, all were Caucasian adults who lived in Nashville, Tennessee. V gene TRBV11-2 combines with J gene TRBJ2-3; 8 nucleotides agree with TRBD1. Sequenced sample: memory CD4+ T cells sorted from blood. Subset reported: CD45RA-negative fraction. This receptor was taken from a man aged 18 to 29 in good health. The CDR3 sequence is CASSLGGVDRGTDTQYF. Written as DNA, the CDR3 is TGTGCCAGCAGCTTAGGAGGGGTCGACAGGGGAACAGATACGCAGTATTTT.